This paragraph reports one T cell receptor (beta chain). Its antigen remains unidentified. This sample was included in a study of lymphopenia after photon versus proton radiotherapy. Study-level findings and limits: A bigger post-nadir fall in TCR diversity correlated inversely with survival time in deceased patients. Only patients who died were analyzed for survival; proton advantage is unproven. Photon-treated patients lost naive T cells and TCR diversity; proton-treated stayed stable. Post-nadir diversity loss with photons came from oligoclonal expansion, particularly CD8+ Temra cells.

TCRdb's table, derived via immunoSEQ multiplex PCR, lists solely in-frame clones and lacks some. The table lists just over 40,000 clones, about 82% of them singletons, with about a tenth in the top ten. Trimming left V 1 base short and J 2 bases short, with 23 bases between. CDR3 size: 19 residues. Germline CDR1 SEHNR, CDR2 FQNEAQ (reference sequence). The receptor comes from a woman in her 70s with pancreatic cancer. Some clones in this sample may be carry-over from other donors' samples. The chain recombines TRBV7-9 with TRBJ2-5; D is possibly TRBD2 (5 bases). The sequenced sample was peripheral blood, obtained from a patient treated with proton-based radiotherapy. CDR3 DNA: TGTGCCAGCAGCTTAGTCCGGGGAGTCAACCTCGTCAGGCAAGAGACCCAGTACTTC. Residues: CASSLVRGVNLVRQETQYF.